This T cell receptor beta chain was identified during a study of T cell repertoires in cytomegalovirus infection. Study details: Matching HLA type and CMV infection were both indicated by public TCR beta signatures.

TCRdb processed the reads anew with MiXCR; each CDR3 protein has one entry. The sample carries about 310,000 distinct CDR3 sequences, roughly a tenth recorded once. This clonotype was seen more than once but under ten times. CDR3 length: 16 residues. V lost 4 bases to trimming and J lost 1 base, with 15 bases between them. From germline, CDR1 is SGHTS and CDR2 YDEGEE. Sequenced: PBMCs. The gene calls are TRBV5-8 and TRBJ1-5; tentatively, D is TRBD1 (6 bases). The sequence was collected from a human donor in good health (CMV status not recorded). Some clones in this sample may be carry-over from other donors' samples. CDR3 nucleotides: TGTGCCAGCAGCCCCGTACAGGGAAAGAGCAATCAGCCCCAGCATTTT. Amino acid sequence: CASSPVQGKSNQPQHF.